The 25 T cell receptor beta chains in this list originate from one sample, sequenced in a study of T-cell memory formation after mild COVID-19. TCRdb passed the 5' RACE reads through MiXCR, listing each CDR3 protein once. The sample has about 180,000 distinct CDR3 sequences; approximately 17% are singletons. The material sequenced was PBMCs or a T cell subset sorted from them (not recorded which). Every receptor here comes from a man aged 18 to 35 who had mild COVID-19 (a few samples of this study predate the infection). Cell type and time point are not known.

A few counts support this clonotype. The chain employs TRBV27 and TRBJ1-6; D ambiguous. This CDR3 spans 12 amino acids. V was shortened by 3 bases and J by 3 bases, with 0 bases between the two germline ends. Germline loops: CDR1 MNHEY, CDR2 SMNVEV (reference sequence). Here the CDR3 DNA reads TGTGCCAGCAGTTTCTATAATTCACCCCTCCACTTT. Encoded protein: CASSFYNSPLHF.

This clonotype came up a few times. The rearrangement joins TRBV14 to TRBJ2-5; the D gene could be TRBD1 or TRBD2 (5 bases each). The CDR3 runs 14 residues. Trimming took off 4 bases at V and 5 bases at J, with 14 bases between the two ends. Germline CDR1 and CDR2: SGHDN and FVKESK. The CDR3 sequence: CASSLRGAYETQYF. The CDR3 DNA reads TGTGCCAGCAGCCTAAGGGGAGCCTACGAGACCCAGTACTTC.

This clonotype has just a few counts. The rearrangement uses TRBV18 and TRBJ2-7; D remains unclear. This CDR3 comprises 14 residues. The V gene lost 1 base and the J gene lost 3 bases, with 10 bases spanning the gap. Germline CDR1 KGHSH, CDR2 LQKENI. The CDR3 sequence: CASSPQRDYYEQYV. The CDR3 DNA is TGTGCCAGCTCACCACAGAGAGATTACTACGAGCAGTACGTC.

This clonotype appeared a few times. In nucleotides, the CDR3 is TGTGCCAGCAGTTTATCAGGACACCTCTACGAGCAGTACGTC. This translates into CASSLSGHLYEQYV. This chain uses TRBV12-3 or TRBV12-4 with TRBJ2-7; a weak D match, TRBD1 (5 bases). Trimming cost V 2 bases and J 3 bases, with 11 bases left between them. This CDR3 is 14 amino acids long.

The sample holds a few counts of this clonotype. CDR3 coding DNA: TGCGCCAGCAGCTCGGGACTAGCGGGGTCGTACCAAGAGACCCAGTACTTC. This encodes CASSSGLAGSYQETQYF. J is TRBJ2-5 and V is TRBV5-1; 13 nucleotides match TRBD2. The CDR3 sequence is 17 residues long. V shed 3 bases, J shed 0 bases, and the junction held 5 bases outside the gene matches. Germline loops: CDR1 SGHRS, CDR2 YFSETQ.

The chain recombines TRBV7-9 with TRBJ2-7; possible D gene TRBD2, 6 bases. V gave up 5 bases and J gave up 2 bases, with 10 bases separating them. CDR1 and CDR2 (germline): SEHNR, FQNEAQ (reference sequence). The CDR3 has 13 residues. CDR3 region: CASSPGVTYEQYV. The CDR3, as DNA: TGTGCCAGCAGCCCGGGGGTCACCTACGAGCAGTACGTC.

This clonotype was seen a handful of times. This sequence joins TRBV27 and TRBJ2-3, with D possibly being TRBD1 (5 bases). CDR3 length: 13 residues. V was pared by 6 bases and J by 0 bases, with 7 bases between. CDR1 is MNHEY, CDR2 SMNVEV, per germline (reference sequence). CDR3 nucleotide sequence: TGTGCCAGCAGGCCAGGGAGCACAGATACGCAGTATTTT. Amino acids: CASRPGSTDTQYF.

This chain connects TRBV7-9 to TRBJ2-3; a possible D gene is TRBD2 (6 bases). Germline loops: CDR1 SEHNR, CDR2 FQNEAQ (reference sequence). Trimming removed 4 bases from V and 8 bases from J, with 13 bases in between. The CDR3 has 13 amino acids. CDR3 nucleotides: TGTGCCAGCAGCTCTGGGGACGGGGGTACGCAGTATTTT. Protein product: CASSSGDGGTQYF.

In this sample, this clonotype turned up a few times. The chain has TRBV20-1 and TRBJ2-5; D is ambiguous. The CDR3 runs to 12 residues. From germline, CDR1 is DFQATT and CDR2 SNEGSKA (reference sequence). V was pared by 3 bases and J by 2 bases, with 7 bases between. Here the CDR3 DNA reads TGCAGTGCTAGTGCGGTGCAAGAGACCCAGTACTTC. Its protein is CSASAVQETQYF.

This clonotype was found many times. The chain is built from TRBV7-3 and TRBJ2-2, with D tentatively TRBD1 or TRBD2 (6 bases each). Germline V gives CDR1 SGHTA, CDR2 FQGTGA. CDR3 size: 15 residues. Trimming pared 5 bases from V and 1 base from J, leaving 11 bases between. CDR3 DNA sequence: TGTGCCAGCAGCCAGAAGGGGGGGAACACCGGGGAGCTGTTTTTT. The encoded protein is CASSQKGGNTGELFF.

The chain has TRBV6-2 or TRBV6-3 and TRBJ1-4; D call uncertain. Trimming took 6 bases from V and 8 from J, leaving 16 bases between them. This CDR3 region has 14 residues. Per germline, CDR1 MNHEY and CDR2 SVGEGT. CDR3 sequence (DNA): TGTGCCAGCAGACTAAACCCGGAAGTAGAAAAACTGTTTTTT. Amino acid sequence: CASRLNPEVEKLFF.

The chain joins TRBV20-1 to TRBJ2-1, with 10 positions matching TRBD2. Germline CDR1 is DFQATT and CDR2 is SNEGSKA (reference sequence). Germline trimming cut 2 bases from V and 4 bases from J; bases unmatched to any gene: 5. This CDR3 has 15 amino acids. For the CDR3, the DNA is TGCAGTGCTAGAATCCCTAGCGGGGGATACAATGAGCAGTTCTTC. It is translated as CSARIPSGGYNEQFF.

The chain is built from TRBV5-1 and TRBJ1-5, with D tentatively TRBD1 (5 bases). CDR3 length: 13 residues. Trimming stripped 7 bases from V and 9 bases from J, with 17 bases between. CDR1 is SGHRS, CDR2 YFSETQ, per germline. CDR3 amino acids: CASQVVRGTPQHF. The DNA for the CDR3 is TGCGCCAGCCAAGTGGTTAGAGGGACGCCCCAGCATTTT.

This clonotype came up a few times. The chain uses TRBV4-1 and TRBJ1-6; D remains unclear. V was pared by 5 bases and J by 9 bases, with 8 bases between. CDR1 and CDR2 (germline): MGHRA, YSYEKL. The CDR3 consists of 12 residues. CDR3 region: CASSTVASPLHF. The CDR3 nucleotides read TGCGCCAGCAGCACTGTGGCTTCACCCCTCCACTTT.

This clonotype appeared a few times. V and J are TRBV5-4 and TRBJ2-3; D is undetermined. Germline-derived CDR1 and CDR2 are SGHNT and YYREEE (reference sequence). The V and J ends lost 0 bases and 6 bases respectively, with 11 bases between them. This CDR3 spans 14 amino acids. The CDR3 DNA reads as TGTGCCAGCAGCTTGGGGCAGTCCGGCGATACGCAGTATTTT. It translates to CASSLGQSGDTQYF.

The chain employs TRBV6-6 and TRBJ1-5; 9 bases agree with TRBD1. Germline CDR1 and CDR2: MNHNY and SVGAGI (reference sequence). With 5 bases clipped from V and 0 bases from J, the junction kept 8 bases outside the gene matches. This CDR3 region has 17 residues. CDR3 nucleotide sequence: TGTGCCAGCAGTGACCCGGGACAGGGATATAGCAATCAGCCCCAGCATTTT. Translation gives CASSDPGQGYSNQPQHF.

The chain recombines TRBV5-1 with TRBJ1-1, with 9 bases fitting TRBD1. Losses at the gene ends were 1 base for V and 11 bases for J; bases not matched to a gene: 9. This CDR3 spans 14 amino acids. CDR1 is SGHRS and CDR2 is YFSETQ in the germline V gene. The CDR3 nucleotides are TGCGCCAGCAGCTTGACAGGGGGCGCTCGGTTGGCTTTCTTT. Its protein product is CASSLTGGARLAFF.

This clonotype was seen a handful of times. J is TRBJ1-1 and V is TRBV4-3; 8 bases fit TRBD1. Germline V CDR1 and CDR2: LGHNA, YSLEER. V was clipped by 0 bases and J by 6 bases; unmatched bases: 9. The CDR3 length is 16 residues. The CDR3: CASSQDLRRQGPEAFF. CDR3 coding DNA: TGCGCCAGCAGCCAAGATCTTCGGAGACAGGGGCCTGAAGCTTTCTTT.

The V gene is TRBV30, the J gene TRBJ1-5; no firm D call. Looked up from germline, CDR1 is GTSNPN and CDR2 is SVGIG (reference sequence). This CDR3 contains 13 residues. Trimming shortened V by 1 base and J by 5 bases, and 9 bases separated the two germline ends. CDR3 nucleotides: TGTGCCTGGAGTGCCGGGTGGGATCAGCCCCAGCATTTT. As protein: CAWSAGWDQPQHF.

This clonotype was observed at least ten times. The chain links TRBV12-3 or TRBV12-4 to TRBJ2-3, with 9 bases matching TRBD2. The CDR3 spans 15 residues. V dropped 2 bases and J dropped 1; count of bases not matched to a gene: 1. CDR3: CASSLIAGGTDTQYF. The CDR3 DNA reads TGTGCCAGCAGTTTAATAGCGGGGGGCACAGATACGCAGTATTTT.

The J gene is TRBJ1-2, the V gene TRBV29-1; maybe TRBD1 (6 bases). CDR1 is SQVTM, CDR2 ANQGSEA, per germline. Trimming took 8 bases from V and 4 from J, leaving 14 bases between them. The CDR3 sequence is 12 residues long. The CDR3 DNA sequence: TGCAGCACTCGGACAGATACCTATGGCTACACCTTC. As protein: CSTRTDTYGYTF. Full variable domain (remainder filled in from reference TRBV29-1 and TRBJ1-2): SAVISQKPSRDICQRGTSLTIQCQVDSQVTMMFWYRQQPGQSLTLIATANQGSEATYESGFVIDKFPISRPNLTFSTLTVSNMSPEDSSIYLCSTRTDTYGYTFGSGTRLTVV.

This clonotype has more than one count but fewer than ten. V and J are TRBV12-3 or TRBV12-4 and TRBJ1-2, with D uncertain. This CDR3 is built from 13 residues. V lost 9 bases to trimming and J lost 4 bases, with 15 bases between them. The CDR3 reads CASRSGWVYGYTF. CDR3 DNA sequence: TGTGCCAGTCGATCGGGGTGGGTCTATGGCTACACCTTC.

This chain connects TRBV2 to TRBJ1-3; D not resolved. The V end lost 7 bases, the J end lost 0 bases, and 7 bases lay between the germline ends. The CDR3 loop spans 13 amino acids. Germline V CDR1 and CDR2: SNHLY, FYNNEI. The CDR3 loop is CASNRGSGNTIYF. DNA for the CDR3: TGTGCCAGCAACAGAGGCTCTGGAAACACCATATATTTT.

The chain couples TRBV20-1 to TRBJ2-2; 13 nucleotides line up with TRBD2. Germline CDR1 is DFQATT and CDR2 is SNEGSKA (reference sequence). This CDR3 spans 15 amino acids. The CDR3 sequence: CSGTSGVSNTGELFF. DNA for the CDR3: TGCTCCGGGACTAGCGGGGTGTCGAACACCGGGGAGCTGTTTTTT.

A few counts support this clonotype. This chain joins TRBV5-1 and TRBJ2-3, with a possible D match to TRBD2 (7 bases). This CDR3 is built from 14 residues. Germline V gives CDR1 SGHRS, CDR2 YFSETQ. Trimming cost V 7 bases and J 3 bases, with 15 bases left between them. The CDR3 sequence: CASGWGGPTDTQYF. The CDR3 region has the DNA TGCGCCAGCGGGTGGGGGGGCCCGACAGATACGCAGTATTTT.